This is a list of T cell receptor beta chains from one sample in a study of vaccination effects on CD4 cells after COVID-19. The repertoire was sequenced with immunoSEQ multiplex PCR; TCRdb's copy has only in-frame clones and lacks some. The sample includes tens of thousands of clones, approximately 70% of them seen just once. These receptors lack a known antigen. This material consisted of CD4+ T cells from PBMCs cultured without peptide, taken before COVID-19 vaccination. The receptors were gathered from a human donor who received a COVID-19 vaccine. Each CDR3 is given without its conserved first and last residue. The order of the fields is J gene, V gene, CDR3 protein.

j_gene: TRBJ2-7
v_gene: TRBV19
CDR3aa: ASSKQEGEQY

j_gene: TRBJ1-1
v_gene: TRBV18
CDR3aa: ASSSSGPANTEAF

j_gene: TRBJ1-5
v_gene: TRBV18
CDR3aa: ASSPGGNGNQPQH

j_gene: TRBJ1-2
v_gene: TRBV6-5
CDR3aa: ASSQDWLGYGYT

j_gene: TRBJ2-5
v_gene: TRBV4-1
CDR3aa: ASSQEFSGGTQY

j_gene: TRBJ2-1
v_gene: TRBV7-9
CDR3aa: ASSLIQGSYNEQF

j_gene: TRBJ1-1
v_gene: TRBV15
CDR3aa: ATSVPGQGGNTEAF

j_gene: TRBJ2-1
v_gene: TRBV30
CDR3aa: AWSEGRWDEEQF

j_gene: TRBJ1-2
v_gene: TRBV25-1
CDR3aa: ASSEPGTGRDYT

j_gene: TRBJ1-2
v_gene: TRBV5-1
CDR3aa: ASSRPGQEGYGYT

j_gene: TRBJ2-3
v_gene: TRBV5-6
CDR3aa: ASSLPDSTDTQY

j_gene: TRBJ1-3
v_gene: TRBV5-6
CDR3aa: ASSLDAGTFSGNTIY

j_gene: TRBJ1-5
v_gene: TRBV6-5
CDR3aa: ASSYSRRDQPQH

j_gene: TRBJ2-7
v_gene: TRBV7-3
CDR3aa: ASSKTTPPYEQY

j_gene: TRBJ1-2
v_gene: TRBV18
CDR3aa: ASSPLGGLDGYT

j_gene: TRBJ2-1
v_gene: TRBV5-4
CDR3aa: ASSSLAGEAYNEQF

j_gene: TRBJ2-5
v_gene: TRBV15
CDR3aa: ATRGLAEETQY

j_gene: TRBJ1-5
v_gene: TRBV7-7
CDR3aa: ASSLDSGQPQH

j_gene: TRBJ2-1
v_gene: TRBV11-2
CDR3aa: ASSYNEQF

j_gene: TRBJ1-2
v_gene: TRBV7-2
CDR3aa: ASSLDLPGLQGYT

j_gene: TRBJ1-1
v_gene: TRBV7-2
CDR3aa: ASSSTLNTEAF

j_gene: TRBJ1-6
v_gene: TRBV4-3
CDR3aa: ASSQGGDRPNSPLH

j_gene: TRBJ1-2
v_gene: TRBV18
CDR3aa: ASSLFPEDGYT

j_gene: TRBJ2-3
v_gene: TRBV5-6
CDR3aa: ASSNRGQGDTQY

j_gene: TRBJ1-6
v_gene: TRBV3-1/TRBV3-2
CDR3aa: ASSQGPGNSPLH

j_gene: TRBJ2-7
v_gene: TRBV9
CDR3aa: ASSVGWDRDSHEQY

j_gene: TRBJ1-4
v_gene: TRBV6-5
CDR3aa: ASSRTSGEKLF

j_gene: TRBJ1-5
v_gene: TRBV27
CDR3aa: ASSLQGRDQPQH

j_gene: TRBJ2-2
v_gene: TRBV11-3
CDR3aa: ASSPSFVTGELF

j_gene: TRBJ1-6
v_gene: TRBV2
CDR3aa: ASSPGETGVNNSPLH

j_gene: TRBJ1-5
v_gene: TRBV27
CDR3aa: ASNNQGGNQPQH

j_gene: TRBJ2-1
v_gene: TRBV19
CDR3aa: ASSPRGFNEQF

j_gene: TRBJ2-5
v_gene: TRBV4-2
CDR3aa: ASSLRETQY

j_gene: TRBJ1-2
v_gene: TRBV9
CDR3aa: ASSAGSGGDYGYT

j_gene: TRBJ2-7
v_gene: TRBV3-1/TRBV3-2
CDR3aa: ASRQGTREQY

j_gene: TRBJ2-6
v_gene: TRBV27
CDR3aa: ASSLRPQHRVSGANVLT

j_gene: TRBJ1-5
v_gene: TRBV28
CDR3aa: ASAPAGGASNQPQH

j_gene: TRBJ2-7
v_gene: TRBV12-3/TRBV12-4
CDR3aa: ASSFGTYEQY

j_gene: TRBJ1-4
v_gene: TRBV25-1
CDR3aa: ASSERQGAREKLF

j_gene: TRBJ1-6
v_gene: TRBV6-5
CDR3aa: ASSYGISNSPLH

j_gene: TRBJ1-2
v_gene: TRBV18
CDR3aa: ASSPPQAGIRGTNYGYT

j_gene: TRBJ1-1
v_gene: TRBV19
CDR3aa: ASSIRVVGTEAF

j_gene: TRBJ2-7
v_gene: TRBV5-1
CDR3aa: ASSLYGSSYEQY

j_gene: TRBJ2-1
v_gene: TRBV4-1
CDR3aa: ASSQDGAGGIYEQF

j_gene: TRBJ2-3
v_gene: TRBV30
CDR3aa: AWSVPGTVFY

j_gene: TRBJ2-7
v_gene: TRBV28
CDR3aa: ASTPGGEQY

j_gene: TRBJ2-5
v_gene: TRBV5-1
CDR3aa: ASSLARPDRETQY

j_gene: TRBJ2-7
v_gene: TRBV2
CDR3aa: ASRISSYEQY

j_gene: TRBJ2-7
v_gene: TRBV28
CDR3aa: ASSLFQGSYEQY

j_gene: TRBJ2-7
v_gene: TRBV5-6
CDR3aa: ASSASGAVNEQY

j_gene: TRBJ1-1
v_gene: TRBV3-1/TRBV3-2
CDR3aa: ASSPPGRDTEAF

j_gene: TRBJ2-5
v_gene: TRBV4-3
CDR3aa: ASSQTSGTSVETQY

j_gene: TRBJ1-4
v_gene: TRBV19
CDR3aa: ASLSGTLNEKLF

j_gene: TRBJ1-6
v_gene: TRBV21-1
CDR3aa: ASSIRRGSSYNSPLH

j_gene: TRBJ1-1
v_gene: TRBV28
CDR3aa: ATLGGNTEAF

j_gene: TRBJ1-5
v_gene: TRBV6-5
CDR3aa: ASRPGTMNQPQH

j_gene: TRBJ1-3
v_gene: TRBV3-1/TRBV3-2
CDR3aa: ASSHSPGTGDTIY

j_gene: TRBJ2-2
v_gene: TRBV7-2
CDR3aa: ASSYGTSVAGELF

j_gene: TRBJ2-5
v_gene: TRBV25-1
CDR3aa: ASSELSGGVPETQY